Listed here are 24 T cell receptor beta chains from one sample, sequenced in a study of early stage breast cancer tumors. Generated by immunoSEQ multiplex PCR, the TCRdb table keeps only in-frame clones and is missing some. This sample has 30,000 to 40,000 clones, with approximately 69% found just once. Sequencing was done on a sample of blood. These receptors originate from a person aged 55 to 70 with breast cancer.

This chain connects TRBV5-5 to TRBJ2-7; the match to TRBD1 covers 9 bases. In germline, CDR1 is SGHKS, CDR2 YYEKEE (reference sequence). The CDR3 sequence is 16 residues long. J gave up 4 bases and V 4 bases, and 12 bases lay outside the gene matches. CDR3 nucleotides: TGTGCCAGCAGCGGAATGGACAGGGGTCAACCGTACGAGCAGTACTTC. Translating gives CASSGMDRGQPYEQYF.

The gene calls are TRBV5-1 and TRBJ1-2; D unclear. The V and J ends lost 3 bases and 3 bases respectively, with 15 bases between them. Germline V gives CDR1 SGHRS, CDR2 YFSETQ. The CDR3 sequence is 15 residues long. The CDR3 region is CASSSGRRTDYGYTF. Here the CDR3 DNA reads TGCGCCAGCAGCTCAGGACGGCGGACCGACTATGGCTACACCTTC.

This clone has a handful of counts. The genes are TRBV27 and TRBJ2-7, with TRBD1 identical over 10 bases. Germline CDR1 reads MNHEY; CDR2 reads SMNVEV (reference sequence). The V segment lost 3 bases and the J segment 3 bases; nucleotides outside the gene matches: 2. The CDR3 has 14 amino acids. The CDR3 DNA sequence: TGTGCCAGCAGTTTGGGACAGGGGAGCTACGAGCAGTACTTC. Translating it yields CASSLGQGSYEQYF.

The chain recombines TRBV10-3 with TRBJ2-7; tentative D call: TRBD2 (6 bases). V was shortened by 3 bases and J by 5 bases, with 17 bases between the two germline ends. This CDR3 is built from 15 residues. From germline, CDR1 is ENHRY and CDR2 SYGVKD. The chain's CDR3 is CAISDVGGLRNEQYF. The CDR3 DNA is TGTGCCATCAGTGATGTGGGGGGACTTAGGAACGAGCAGTACTTC.

The rearrangement links TRBV7-9 to TRBJ2-1; 7 nucleotides align to TRBD2. The V gene end was trimmed by 0 bases and the J gene end by 4 bases; junction bases not matched to a gene: 3. The CDR3 sequence is 15 residues long. CDR1 is SEHNR, CDR2 FQNEAQ, per germline (reference sequence). CDR3 DNA sequence: TGTGCCAGCAGCTTAGCGCGGGGGTCGTACAATGAGCAGTTCTTC. It encodes CASSLARGSYNEQFF.

This chain uses TRBV5-5 with TRBJ1-5; 7 bases line up with TRBD1. CDR3 length: 13 amino acids. Germline loops: CDR1 SGHKS, CDR2 YYEKEE (reference sequence). J lost 4 bases, V lost 4 bases, and 2 bases had no gene match. The CDR3 DNA follows: TGTGCCAGCAGCCGACAGGGTAATCAGCCCCAGCATTTT. Protein: CASSRQGNQPQHF.

This sequence joins TRBV28 and TRBJ2-4; D is uncertain. Trimming stripped 2 bases from V and 1 base from J, with 12 bases between. The CDR3 runs 16 residues. Germline V lookup: CDR1 MDHEN, CDR2 SYDVKM. CDR3 DNA: TGTGCCAGCAGTTTAGCAGGACCCCTGGCCAAAAACATTCAGTACTTC. It encodes CASSLAGPLAKNIQYF.

The sample holds a few counts of this clone. This chain joins TRBV11-3 and TRBJ1-6, with D hard to call. V lost 3 bases, J lost 5 bases, and 5 bases lay in between. CDR1 and CDR2 from the germline V gene are SGHNT and YENEEA. This CDR3 has 13 residues. The CDR3 here is CASSLGDNSPLHF. CDR3 coding DNA: TGTGCCAGCAGCTTGGGAGATAATTCACCCCTCCACTTT.

V gene TRBV6-1 combines with J gene TRBJ2-7; TRBD2 matches at 10 bases. With 1 base clipped from V and 6 bases from J, the junction kept 12 bases outside the gene matches. The CDR3 has 17 residues. Germline lookup yields CDR1 MNHNS and CDR2 SASEGT. CDR3 sequence reads: CASSEGLAGALLGEQYF. CDR3 in DNA: TGTGCCAGCAGTGAAGGGCTAGCGGGGGCCTTATTGGGCGAGCAGTACTTC.

The V call is TRBV11-2, the J call TRBJ2-3; TRBD1 is a possible D gene (6 bases). Germline V gene sequence: CDR1 SGHAT, CDR2 FQNNGV. Trimming removed 3 bases at V and 1 base at J, with 14 bases between. There are 16 residues in the CDR3. The CDR3 sequence: CASSFWDTIRTDTQYF. The CDR3 bases are TGTGCCAGCAGCTTTTGGGACACCATTCGCACAGATACGCAGTATTTT.

The V and J genes are TRBV19 and TRBJ2-2; 8 positions agree with TRBD1. The V and J ends lost 5 bases and 4 bases, in that order; junction bases with no gene match: 3. The CDR3 sequence is 14 residues long. The V gene's germline CDR1 is LNHDA and CDR2 SQIVND (reference sequence). The CDR3 sequence is CASSRTGSTGELFF. The CDR3 DNA follows: TGTGCCAGTAGTCGGACAGGGTCCACCGGGGAGCTGTTTTTT.

The chain links TRBV5-1 to TRBJ1-2; 7 bases map to TRBD1. V shed 0 bases and J 4 bases; nucleotides not matched to a gene: 3. Germline V gene sequence: CDR1 SGHRS, CDR2 YFSETQ. The CDR3 runs 14 residues. The CDR3 nucleotides are TGCGCCAGCAGCTTGGGGACAGGCCTCTATGGCTACACCTTC. Amino acid sequence: CASSLGTGLYGYTF. The variable domain in full, with the rest retrieved from reference TRBV5-1 and TRBJ1-2, is KAGVTQTPRYLIKTRGQQVTLSCSPISGHRSVSWYQQTPGQGLQFLFEYFSETQRNKGNFPGRFSGRQFSNSRSEMNVSTLELGDSALYLCASSLGTGLYGYTFGSGTRLTVV.

V is TRBV19 and J is TRBJ2-1; unclear D gene. Germline assignment: CDR1 LNHDA and CDR2 SQIVND (reference sequence). The V gene lost 3 bases and the J gene lost 2 bases, with 5 bases spanning the gap. The CDR3 consists of 13 residues. CDR3 nucleotide sequence: TGTGCCAGTAGTATGCAGGCCTACAATGAGCAGTTCTTC. It is translated as CASSMQAYNEQFF.

This sequence joins TRBV2 and TRBJ2-1, with D possibly being TRBD2 (6 bases). The germline CDR1 and CDR2 sequences are SNHLY and FYNNEI. With 8 bases removed from V and 9 bases from J, the gap between germline ends came to 20 bases. This CDR3 contains 14 residues. CDR3 bases: TGTGCCAGCGCGATCTGGGGGGTTTCAGGTGAGCAGTTCTTC. Amino acid sequence: CASAIWGVSGEQFF.

The chain links TRBV28 to TRBJ2-5; tentatively, D is TRBD1 (6 bases). This CDR3 contains 16 residues. Germline loops: CDR1 MDHEN, CDR2 SYDVKM. The V and J ends lost 5 bases and 6 bases respectively, with 22 bases between them. The CDR3 reads CASSMSTNRVWKTQYF. In DNA form, the CDR3 reads TGTGCCAGCAGTATGAGTACGAACAGGGTATGGAAGACCCAGTACTTC.

CDR3 DNA: TGTGCCAGCAGCAAAGAAGGGACTAGCATAACGTCTAGCACAGATACGCAGTATTTT. It is translated as CASSKEGTSITSSTDTQYF. The chain is built from TRBV21-1 and TRBJ2-3; TRBD2 was called by the table and not checked on the DNA. TRBV21-1 is deemed a pseudogene. This CDR3 contains 19 residues.

V gene TRBV10-3 combines with J gene TRBJ1-2; possibly TRBD1 for D (6 bases). The CDR3 spans 14 residues. CDR1 and CDR2 from the germline V gene are ENHRY and SYGVKD. The V gene lost 2 bases and the J gene lost 1 base, with 8 bases spanning the gap. CDR3 in amino acids: CAISEGGGNYGYTF. The CDR3 bases are TGTGCCATCAGTGAGGGAGGGGGTAACTATGGCTACACCTTC.

The J gene is TRBJ2-7, the V gene TRBV5-1, with D possibly being TRBD1 (6 bases). From germline, CDR1 is SGHRS and CDR2 YFSETQ. This CDR3 region has 14 residues. V was trimmed by 0 bases and J by 2 bases, leaving 9 bases between them. Here the CDR3 DNA reads TGCGCCAGCAGCTTGGCAGGGACAACCTACGAGCAGTACTTC. This codes for CASSLAGTTYEQYF.

This clone was counted between two and nine times. This rearrangement joins TRBV20-1 to TRBJ1-1; D not resolved. V was cut by 7 bases and J by 5 bases, with 11 bases left in between. CDR3 length: 11 amino acids. CDR1 is DFQATT and CDR2 is SNEGSKA in the germline V gene (reference sequence). CDR3 sequence reads: CSVEEGTEAFF. Written as DNA, the CDR3 is TGCAGTGTGGAGGAAGGAACTGAAGCTTTCTTT.

The V and J genes are TRBV30 and TRBJ2-1; tentatively, D is TRBD1 (5 bases). Germline V gene sequence: CDR1 GTSNPN, CDR2 SVGIG (reference sequence). The length of the CDR3 is 13 residues. Trimming shortened V by 7 bases and J by 0 bases, and 10 bases separated the two germline ends. The CDR3 coding sequence is TGTGCCTTCCAGGGCTACTCCTACAATGAGCAGTTCTTC. This translates into CAFQGYSYNEQFF.

The CDR3, as DNA: TGTGCCAGCAGCTTATGGTCTGTATCTGAGCAGTTCTTC. This gives the protein CASSLWSVSEQFF. The chain joins TRBV7-8 to TRBJ2-1, with unresolved D. The V gene's germline CDR1 is SGHVS and CDR2 FQNEAQ. V lost 2 bases and J 9 bases, leaving 11 bases between the germline ends. The CDR3 is 13 amino acids. The full variable domain, with the rest looked up from reference TRBV7-8 and TRBJ2-1, is GAGVSQSPRYKVAKRGQDVALRCDPISGHVSLFWYQQALGQGPEFLTYFQNEAQLDKSGLPSDRFFAERPEGSVSTLKIQRTQQEDSAVYLCASSLWSVSEQFFGPGTRLTVL.

This chain links TRBV11-2 with TRBJ2-4; D is uncertain. Germline V gene sequence: CDR1 SGHAT, CDR2 FQNNGV. V shed 5 bases and J shed 4 bases, with 9 bases lying between them. The CDR3 extends over 13 amino acids. The CDR3: CASSLPPKNIQYF. In DNA, the CDR3 is TGTGCCAGCAGCCTACCGCCGAAAAACATTCAGTACTTC. Full variable domain (remainder filled in from reference TRBV11-2 and TRBJ2-4): EAGVAQSPRYKIIEKRQSVAFWCNPISGHATLYWYQQILGQGPKLLIQFQNNGVVDDSQLPKDRFSAERLKGVDSTLKIQPAKLEDSAVYLCASSLPPKNIQYFGAGTRLSVL.

V usage is TRBV28 and J usage is TRBJ1-5; D unclear. CDR1 is MDHEN and CDR2 is SYDVKM in the germline V gene. V was cut by 5 bases and J by 2 bases, with 13 bases left in between. This CDR3 is built from 15 residues. The CDR3 coding sequence is TGTGCCAGCAGTCCCCTTTCTGATGGCAATCAGCCCCAGCATTTT. Its translation: CASSPLSDGNQPQHF.

The chain is built from TRBV6-1 and TRBJ1-3; D is uncertain. Germline V gives CDR1 MNHNS, CDR2 SASEGT. This CDR3 spans 14 amino acids. With 7 bases removed from V and 0 bases from J, the gap between germline ends came to 10 bases. The CDR3 DNA reads TGTGCCAGCATCGAGGTGTTCTCTGGAAACACCATATATTTT. It is translated as CASIEVFSGNTIYF.